Below are 13 T cell receptor beta chains sequenced from a single sample in a study of T-cell memory formation after mild COVID-19. In TCRdb, the 5' RACE reads were re-called with MiXCR into one record per CDR3 protein. This sample carries tens of thousands of distinct CDR3 sequences, around 9.7% of them seen once, and the ten largest clones take about 11%. Sequencing was performed on PBMCs or a T cell subset sorted from them (not recorded which). Receptors were obtained from an adult woman who had mild COVID-19 (a few samples of this study predate the infection). Cell type and time point are not known.

This clonotype has ten or more counts. The gene calls are TRBV12-3 or TRBV12-4 and TRBJ1-1; 7 positions match TRBD1. The J segment lost 1 base and the V segment lost 6 bases, leaving 5 bases of the junction unmatched. The CDR3 length is 14 residues. The CDR3 protein is CASSKWTGNTEAFF. The CDR3 region has the DNA TGTGCCAGCAGCAAATGGACAGGGAACACTGAAGCTTTCTTT.

The chain carries TRBV30 and TRBJ1-1, with unresolved D. The CDR3 spans 14 residues. Germline V gene lookup returns CDR1 GTSNPN and CDR2 SVGIG (reference sequence). V lost 2 bases and J lost 6, with 16 bases in between. The CDR3 spells CAWSKSTVSAEAFF. The CDR3 nucleotides read TGTGCCTGGAGTAAGTCAACCGTTAGCGCTGAAGCTTTCTTT.

This clonotype occurred many times. The chain has TRBV7-8 and TRBJ2-6; D perhaps matches TRBD1 (5 bases). Trimming shortened V by 6 bases and J by 1 base, and 10 bases separated the two germline ends. This CDR3 is 15 amino acids long. Germline values: CDR1 SGHVS, CDR2 FQNEAQ. CDR3: CASSPGSSGANVLTF. DNA for the CDR3: TGTGCCAGCAGTCCAGGGTCTTCTGGGGCCAACGTCCTGACTTTC.

The chain links TRBV6-5 to TRBJ2-4; 12 bases fit TRBD2. Germline V gives CDR1 MNHEY, CDR2 SVGAGI. Trimming removed 0 bases from V and 5 bases from J; junction bases left unmatched: 8. This CDR3 is 18 amino acids long. The CDR3 reads CASSYSGASGRAQNIQYF. In DNA, the CDR3 is TGTGCCAGCAGTTACTCGGGGGCTAGCGGGAGGGCCCAAAACATTCAGTACTTC.

This rearrangement joins TRBV5-4 to TRBJ1-1, with unresolved D. V shed 2 bases and J shed 6 bases, with 20 bases lying between them. Germline CDR1 and CDR2: SGHNT and YYREEE (reference sequence). The CDR3 loop spans 16 amino acids. The CDR3 spells CASSFGGGEVAPEAFF. CDR3 in DNA: TGTGCCAGCAGCTTCGGAGGTGGGGAAGTCGCGCCTGAAGCTTTCTTT. Full variable domain (rest looked up from reference TRBV5-4 and TRBJ1-1): ETGVTQSPTHLIKTRGQQVTLRCSSQSGHNTVSWYQQALGQGPQFIFQYYREEENGRGNFPPRFSGLQFPNYSSELNVNALELDDSALYLCASSFGGGEVAPEAFFGQGTRLTVV.

J is TRBJ2-3 and V is TRBV5-8, with D possibly matching TRBD1 (5 bases). The CDR3 totals 15 residues. The V gene lost 4 bases and the J gene lost 4 bases, with 16 bases spanning the gap. Looked up from germline, CDR1 is SGHTS and CDR2 is YDEGEE. Written as DNA, the CDR3 is TGTGCCAGCAGCGTAGCAGGGTGGGCCGCAGATACGCAGTATTTT. Translation: CASSVAGWAADTQYF. Variable domain in full (rest from reference TRBV5-8 and TRBJ2-3): EAGVTQSPTHLIKTRGQQATLRCSPISGHTSVYWYQQALGLGLQFLLWYDEGEERNRGNFPPRFSGRQFPNYSSELNVNALELEDSALYLCASSVAGWAADTQYFGPGTRLTVL.

This clonotype showed up just a few times. The chain recombines TRBV4-3 with TRBJ1-5; D remains ambiguous. Trimming shortened V by 1 base and J by 0 bases, and 7 bases separated the two germline ends. Germline loops: CDR1 LGHNA, CDR2 YSLEER. The CDR3 is made up of 15 amino acids. The CDR3 region has the DNA TGCGCCAGCAGCCAAGGGAAGATTAGCAATCAGCCCCAGCATTTT. It is translated as CASSQGKISNQPQHF.

This clonotype was recorded a few times. V usage is TRBV10-3 and J usage is TRBJ2-1; maybe TRBD2 (5 bases). The germline V gene has CDR1 ENHRY and CDR2 SYGVKD. Trimming shortened V by 9 bases and J by 8 bases, and 20 bases separated the two germline ends. The CDR3 contains 14 residues. The CDR3 is CAIFSDSSGDEQFF. The CDR3 DNA follows: TGTGCCATTTTTTCGGACTCCTCCGGGGATGAGCAGTTCTTC.

The rearrangement joins TRBV20-1 to TRBJ1-1, with D possibly matching TRBD1 (5 bases). Deletions cut 3 bases from V and 6 bases from J, with 23 bases between. Germline CDR1 and CDR2: DFQATT and SNEGSKA (reference sequence). The CDR3 is made up of 16 amino acids. The CDR3: CSASPGTYRSNAEAFF. DNA for the CDR3: TGCAGTGCTAGCCCCGGGACTTACCGTTCTAACGCTGAAGCTTTCTTT.

In this sample, this clonotype is medium-sized. The chain has TRBV27 and TRBJ2-5; 7 bases line up with TRBD2. Losses at the gene ends were 0 bases for V and 5 bases for J; bases not matched to a gene: 6. CDR3 length equals 15 residues. The germline V gene has CDR1 MNHEY and CDR2 SMNVEV (reference sequence). The DNA for the CDR3 is TGTGCCAGCAGTTTATCCGCGGGGGTTTTGGAGACCCAGTACTTC. Amino acid sequence: CASSLSAGVLETQYF.

This clonotype showed up just a few times. The V and J genes are TRBV20-1 and TRBJ1-5; a weak D match, TRBD1 (5 bases). V lost 5 bases and J lost 3, with 17 bases in between. CDR3 length equals 15 residues. Germline V gives CDR1 DFQATT, CDR2 SNEGSKA (reference sequence). The CDR3 coding sequence is TGCAGTGCTCAGAAAAGAGACAGAAACAATCAGCCCCAGCATTTT. This encodes CSAQKRDRNNQPQHF.

This clonotype was seen only a few times. The chain carries TRBV20-1 and TRBJ1-1, with 7 positions matching TRBD1. The CDR3 has 14 residues. Germline CDR1 reads DFQATT; CDR2 reads SNEGSKA (reference sequence). J gave up 4 bases and V 2 bases, and 7 bases lay outside the gene matches. CDR3 protein: CSARIVGGGTEAFF. The CDR3, as DNA: TGCAGTGCTAGAATTGTAGGGGGCGGCACTGAAGCTTTCTTT.

The genes are TRBV6-2 or TRBV6-3 and TRBJ1-4, with D possibly being TRBD1 (5 bases). This CDR3 contains 14 residues. V lost 5 bases and J 8 bases, leaving 15 bases between the germline ends. The germline V gene encodes CDR1 MNHEY and CDR2 SVGEGT. The chain's CDR3 is CASSDTTVREKLFF. The DNA of the CDR3 is TGTGCCAGCAGTGACACGACAGTTAGAGAAAAACTGTTTTTT.